This TCR beta chain originates from a study of regulatory T cells in long-lasting Graves disease. Study in general: Those with persistent Graves' disease had received antithyroid drugs for over 5 years with positive TSH receptor antibodies.

As to time point: persistent/refractory GD, antithyroid drugs over 5 years with positive TRAb. PBMCs were the source of the RNA used for TCR sequencing. Trimming cost V 8 bases and J 2 bases, with 13 bases left between them. The CDR3 totals 14 residues. Germline-derived CDR1 and CDR2 are MDHEN and SYDVKM. In building TCR beta libraries, iRepertoire HTBI primers were used together with Arm-PCR of CDR3 regions. TCRdb reprocessed the multiplex PCR reads with MiXCR, giving one entry per CDR3 protein. The sample contains approximately 500,000 distinct CDR3 sequences, roughly 21% of which appear only once. This material consisted of peripheral blood mononuclear cells (PBMCs), taken when the disease was refractory, from a patient treated with antithyroid drugs. This chain connects TRBV28 to TRBJ2-1, with D possibly TRBD2 on 6 matching bases. The receptor was derived from a female donor with Graves disease. The CDR3 bases are TGTGCCAGCGGGCTTACGGGAGCCTACAATGAGCAGTTCTTC. It encodes CASGLTGAYNEQFF.